These 4 T cell receptor beta chains share one sample of origin, sequenced in a study of spatial heterogeneity in lung cancer. Time point reported: blood taken at disease recurrence. In each case, whole RNA from tumor, nontumor lung or frozen PBMC was sequenced unsorted. TCRdb itself ran the 5' RACE reads through MiXCR, one entry per CDR3 protein. The sample consists of 7,500 to 10,000 distinct CDR3 sequences, approximately 3.9% of them appearing once. This specimen was PBMCs, taken at recurrence. The receptor set was obtained from a female donor with early-stage non-small cell lung cancer.

At least ten counts were recorded for this clonotype. This beta chain is a stray sequence in a library constructed for alpha chains; its clone size is not meaningful. The genes are TRBV10-3 and TRBJ2-3; the D gene is possibly TRBD1 (6 bases). The CDR3 is 15 amino acids. Germline V gene lookup returns CDR1 ENHRY and CDR2 SYGVKD. Trimming pared 7 bases from V and 0 bases from J, leaving 14 bases between. The CDR3 DNA reads TGTGCCATCACCCGGGACATCCCTAGCACAGATACGCAGTATTTT. Translation gives CAITRDIPSTDTQYF.

This clonotype was recorded many times. The library was designed around alpha chains, so this beta chain is a stray read whose abundance carries little weight. The chain employs TRBV6-2 or TRBV6-3 and TRBJ2-5; weak D call: TRBD2 (6 bases). The V end lost 0 bases, the J end lost 5 bases, and 13 bases lay between the germline ends. Germline assignment: CDR1 MNHEY and CDR2 SVGEGT. The CDR3 is 15 residues long. CDR3 coding DNA: TGTGCCAGCAGTTACTCCGCGAGCGGGTTCGAGACCCAGTACTTC. Encoded protein: CASSYSASGFETQYF.

There are many counts of this clonotype. Since it is a stray read in a library aimed at alpha chains, this beta chain has a size that is not meaningful. The rearrangement joins TRBV28 to TRBJ2-2; the match to TRBD1 covers 9 bases. V lost 5 bases and J lost 7; bases outside the gene matches: 11. There are 16 residues in the CDR3. CDR1 is MDHEN and CDR2 is SYDVKM in the germline V gene. CDR3 sequence reads: CASSVSAGTGLGELFF. The CDR3 region has the DNA TGTGCCAGCAGTGTCTCCGCCGGGACAGGGCTCGGGGAGCTGTTTTTT.

In this sample, this clonotype turned up many times. Found in a library prepared for alpha chains, this beta chain is an off-target read, and its abundance has little meaning. This sequence joins TRBV7-4 and TRBJ2-1; 11 bases line up with TRBD1. The CDR3 runs to 18 residues. Trimming removed 5 bases from V and 9 bases from J; junction bases left unmatched: 18. Germline V gene data show CDR1 as SGHVT and CDR2 as SQSDAQ. CDR3 DNA: TGTGCCAGCAGCCCCGTCCCGCCGCGGGACAGGGGGTTAGCTGAGCAGTTCTTC. This codes for CASSPVPPRDRGLAEQFF.